These T cell receptor beta chains were read from a single sample in a study of OX40 agonist ivuxolimab in advanced cancers. Clones were sequenced by immunoSEQ multiplex PCR, and TCRdb holds only the in-frame ones, with some missing. The sample lists tens of thousands of clones; 85% to 95% were seen once. The material was CD4+ or CD8+ T cells sorted from blood, obtained in a trial of the OX40 agonist ivuxolimab. Every receptor here comes from an adult with an advanced solid tumor such as melanoma, head and neck, liver or kidney cancer. The CDR3 runs from the conserved cysteine through the conserved F or W. The D gene is left open where the match is weak. Expanded clones are given a class, and other clones once, few, many or no size at all.

>-|TRBJ1-5|TRBV19|-
TGTGCCAGTAGAGATTGGGGGCGTAGCAATCAGCCCCAGCATTTT
CASRDWGRSNQPQHF
>TRBD2|TRBJ2-1|TRBV4-3|-
TGCGCCAGCAGCCATCACCCCGGGGCGGGAGGTTACGATGAGCAGTTCTTC
CASSHHPGAGGYDEQFF
>-|TRBJ2-1|TRBV5-6|-
TGTGCCAGCAGCTTGGGAGGGGCGGGTGAGCAGTTCTTC
CASSLGGAGEQFF
>-|TRBJ2-1|TRBV15|-
TGTGCCACCAGCAGACGCCCCGAGGATCGGAATGAGCAGTTCTTC
CATSRRPEDRNEQFF
>TRBD1|TRBJ2-7|TRBV27|-
TGTGCCAGCAGTTCCCCGGCCGACAGGGCCCCCTACGAGCAGTACTTC
CASSSPADRAPYEQYF
>TRBD2|TRBJ2-5|TRBV10-3|-
TGTGCCATCAGTGGGACTAGCGGGAGCGGAGAGACCCAGTACTTC
CAISGTSGSGETQYF
>TRBD1|TRBJ2-5|TRBV4-3|-
TGCGCCAGCAGCCGCGGGACAGGCCGAAGAGAGACCCAGTACTTC
CASSRGTGRRETQYF
>-|TRBJ2-5|TRBV15|once
TGTGCCACCAGCCCCTGGGGCAGGGGCCAAGAGACCCAGTACTTC
CATSPWGRGQETQYF
>-|TRBJ1-1|TRBV27|-
TGTGCCAGCAGTTTATTAGGAGGGGAGAAGACTGAAGCTTTCTTT
CASSLLGGEKTEAFF
>-|TRBJ2-3|TRBV13|-
TGTGCCAGCACCGGAATCACCCCGACAGGTACAGATACGCAGTATTTT
CASTGITPTGTDTQYF
>TRBD1|TRBJ2-2|TRBV28|-
TGTGCCAGCAGTTTCCGGGCAGGGGGAACCGGGGAGCTGTTTTTT
CASSFRAGGTGELFF
>TRBD2|TRBJ2-5|TRBV14|-
TGTGCCAGCAGCGGGACTAGCGGGAGCACAGAGACCCAGTACTTC
CASSGTSGSTETQYF
>TRBD2|TRBJ2-7|TRBV28|-
TGTGCCAGCAGTCCAGCGGGACTATCCTACGAGCAGTACTTC
CASSPAGLSYEQYF
>TRBD2|TRBJ2-7|TRBV6-1|-
TGTGCCAGCAGTGCTGGCGGGAGTGTGTACGAGCAGTACTTC
CASSAGGSVYEQYF
>-|TRBJ2-5|TRBV4-2|-
TGTGCCAGCAGCCCCCGGGGTCTGGACGACGGGACCCAGTACTTC
CASSPRGLDDGTQYF
>-|TRBJ1-1|TRBV6-1|-
TGTGCCAGCAGTGAAGTAGGACGGGGGACTGAAGCTTTCTTT
CASSEVGRGTEAFF
>TRBD2|TRBJ2-5|TRBV4-1|-
TGCGCCAGCAGCTACTCGACTAGCGGGAGTAGAGAGACCCAGTACTTC
CASSYSTSGSRETQYF
>-|TRBJ2-1|TRBV6-5|-
TGTGCCAGCAGTTACGTAGGGGGGAATGAGCAGTTCTTC
CASSYVGGNEQFF
>-|TRBJ2-1|TRBV29-1|-
TGCAGCGTTGTAGGTGGATACAATGAGCAGTTCTTC
CSVVGGYNEQFF
>TRBD1|TRBJ2-3|TRBV5-6|-
TGTGCCAGCACCCCGTCCGGACAGGGGGCAGATACGCAGTATTTT
CASTPSGQGADTQYF
>-|TRBJ2-3|TRBV9|-
TGTGCCAGCAGCGTGACCGGGACAATACGGACAGATACGCAGTATTTT
CASSVTGTIRTDTQYF
>-|TRBJ2-1|TRBV7-6|-
TGTGCCAGCAGCCCATCTCCCTTCAATGAGCAGTTCTTC
CASSPSPFNEQFF
>-|TRBJ2-7|TRBV27|once
TGTGCCAGCAGTTTCAAGGGAAACTACGAGCAGTACTTC
CASSFKGNYEQYF
>-|TRBJ1-5|TRBV18|-
TGTGCCAGCTCAGCCCCGGGGGGGGGCAATCAGCCCCAGCATTTT
CASSAPGGGNQPQHF
>TRBD2|TRBJ2-2|TRBV2|-
TGTGCCAGTTCCGGGACTAGTAACGCCGGGGAGCTGTTTTTT
CASSGTSNAGELFF
>TRBD2|TRBJ2-5|TRBV9|-
TGTGCCAGCAGCGCCAGTAGCGGGAGGGCCCAAGAGACCCAGTACTTC
CASSASSGRAQETQYF
>TRBD2|TRBJ2-1|TRBV4-2|-
TGTGCCAGCAGCCATGGTGGGACTAGCGGGATATATGAGCAGTTCTTC
CASSHGGTSGIYEQFF
>TRBD1|TRBJ2-3|TRBV28|-
TGTGCCAGCAGTTTCCGGGACAGGACAGATACGCAGTATTTT
CASSFRDRTDTQYF
>TRBD1|TRBJ1-1|TRBV29-1|-
TGCAGCGTTAGTCATGAACAGGGGGCGTTCGACACTGAAGCTTTCTTT
CSVSHEQGAFDTEAFF
>-|TRBJ1-2|TRBV28|-
TGTGCCAGCACCCCCTCCAAGAACTATGGCTACACCTTC
CASTPSKNYGYTF
>TRBD2|TRBJ2-3|TRBV7-8|-
TGTGCCAGCAGCTCACTAGCGGGGGTCACAGATACGCAGTATTTT
CASSSLAGVTDTQYF
>-|TRBJ1-5|TRBV7-2|-
TGTGCCAGCAGCTTAGGAGCGGATAGCAATCAGCCCCAGCATTTT
CASSLGADSNQPQHF
>TRBD2|TRBJ2-2|TRBV27|-
TGTGCCAGCAGTTCATCGGGACTAGCGACCCTCGGGGAGCTGTTTTTT
CASSSSGLATLGELFF
>TRBD1|TRBJ2-3|TRBV13|-
TGTGCCAGCAGCTCCCGGACAGGGGGGGAAAGCACAGATACGCAGTATTTT
CASSSRTGGESTDTQYF
>-|TRBJ2-1|TRBV7-9|few
TGTGCCAGCAGCTTAGCTTCCAAGGACAATGAGCAGTTCTTC
CASSLASKDNEQFF
>-|TRBJ2-2|TRBV15|-
TGTGCCACCAGCAGAGACACGGCCGCCATTACGAACACCGGGGAGCTGTTTTTT
CATSRDTAAITNTGELFF
>-|TRBJ2-7|TRBV19|-
TGTGCCAGTAGTATAGGGCAGGGGCTTTCCTACGAGCAGTACTTC
CASSIGQGLSYEQYF
>TRBD1|TRBJ2-7|TRBV19|-
TGTGCCAGTAGCCTGGGCACAGGGGGGCTTTCCTACGAGCAGTACTTC
CASSLGTGGLSYEQYF
>TRBD1|TRBJ1-4|TRBV2|-
TGTGCCAGTCAGGACAGGGAAGGCGAAAAACTGTTTTTT
CASQDREGEKLFF
>-|TRBJ2-6|TRBV9|-
TGTGCCAGCAGCGGACTTAGTGGAACTGGGGCCAACGTCCTGACTTTC
CASSGLSGTGANVLTF
>-|TRBJ1-5|TRBV6-1|-
TGTGCCAGCAGTGAAATACAGACCAATCAGCCCCAGCATTTT
CASSEIQTNQPQHF
>-|TRBJ2-1|TRBV7-3|-
TGTGCCAGCAGCCCCCTTCTCGGGGGCAATGAGCAGTTCTTC
CASSPLLGGNEQFF
>TRBD1|TRBJ1-4|TRBV6-5|-
TGTGCCAGCAGTCCCCAACAGGGGCGGGATGAAAAACTGTTTTTT
CASSPQQGRDEKLFF
>-|TRBJ1-1|TRBV19|-
TGTGCCAGTAGTTCTGTAACTCGGAACACTGAAGCTTTCTTT
CASSSVTRNTEAFF
>-|TRBJ1-1|TRBV9|few
TGTGCCAGCAGCCCGGGACTGAACACTGAAGCTTTCTTT
CASSPGLNTEAFF
>-|TRBJ2-5|TRBV9|-
TGTGCCAGCAGCGTAGGTGGCCGGGACGAGACCCAGTACTTC
CASSVGGRDETQYF
>TRBD1|TRBJ2-4|TRBV11-2|-
TGTGCCAGCAGCTTAGCGACAGGGGGCGTCCTAGCCAAAAACATTCAGTACTTC
CASSLATGGVLAKNIQYF
>TRBD1|TRBJ2-6|TRBV4-3|-
TGCGCCAGCAGCCAAGAAAGCGGGACAGGGGATCCTGGGGCCAACGTCCTGACTTTC
CASSQESGTGDPGANVLTF
>TRBD2|TRBJ2-1|TRBV15|-
TGTGCCACCAGCCCGGGGAGGGCTAGCGGGATCTACAATGAGCAGTTCTTC
CATSPGRASGIYNEQFF